This T cell receptor beta chain appears in the sequencing data of a study of T cells after yellow fever vaccination. At the level of the study: With SMART-Seq v4 Ultra Low Input, the fractions containing low cell numbers were prepared. General study findings and limits: The booster response re-showed most primary clones: more than 95% CD4, almost 90% CD8.

This clonotype has a handful of counts. One entry per CDR3 protein results from TCRdb running MiXCR on the 5' RACE reads. The repertoire holds approximately 96,000 distinct CDR3 sequences, with approximately 9% as singletons. Germline V lookup: CDR1 SGHRS, CDR2 YFSETQ. Trimming took 4 bases from V and 7 from J, leaving 14 bases between them. CDR3 length equals 14 residues. This clonotype originated in a man between 18 and 35 years old who received the YFV17D yellow fever vaccine. The sample here was CD8+ T cells not binding an NS4B(214-222) dextramer, sorted from PBMCs, taken roughly 15 days after the first yellow fever vaccination. This chain joins TRBV5-1 and TRBJ2-2; possibly TRBD1 for D (5 bases). The CDR3 DNA is TGCGCCAGCAGCCCATCAGGGTGGGACGGGGAGCTGTTTTTT. This gives the protein CASSPSGWDGELFF. Using reference TRBV5-1 and TRBJ2-2 for the parts outside the CDR3, the full variable domain is KAGVTQTPRYLIKTRGQQVTLSCSPISGHRSVSWYQQTPGQGLQFLFEYFSETQRNKGNFPGRFSGRQFSNSRSEMNVSTLELGDSALYLCASSPSGWDGELFFGEGSRLTVL.